This T cell receptor (beta chain) was captured by sequencing in a study of CD8 T cells in ankylosing spondylitis. TCRdb processed the 5' RACE reads anew with MiXCR; each CDR3 protein has one entry. The sample has about 260,000 distinct CDR3 sequences; approximately 24% are singletons. Trimming stripped 3 bases from V and 5 bases from J, with 14 bases between. The CDR3 is 13 amino acids. CDR1 DFQATT and CDR2 SNEGSKA come from the germline V gene (reference sequence). This clonotype was seen repeatedly, ten times or more. This TCR derives from a male donor with ankylosing spondylitis or in good health (not recorded which). Sequenced input: blood, either unsorted or a sorted T cell fraction (not recorded which). The rearrangement uses TRBV20-1 and TRBJ2-7; D is perhaps TRBD1 (6 bases). This CDR3 is CSASPAGAHEQYF. CDR3 bases: TGCAGTGCTAGTCCGGCAGGGGCGCACGAGCAGTACTTC.